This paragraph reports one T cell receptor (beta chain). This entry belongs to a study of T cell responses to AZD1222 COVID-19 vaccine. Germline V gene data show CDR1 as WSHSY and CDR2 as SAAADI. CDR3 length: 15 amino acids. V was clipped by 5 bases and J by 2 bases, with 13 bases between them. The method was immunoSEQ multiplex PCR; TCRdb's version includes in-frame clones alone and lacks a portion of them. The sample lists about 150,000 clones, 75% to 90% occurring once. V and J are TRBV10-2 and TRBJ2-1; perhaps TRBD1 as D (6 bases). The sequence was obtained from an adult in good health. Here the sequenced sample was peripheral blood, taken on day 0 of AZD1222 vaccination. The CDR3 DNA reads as TGCGCCAGCAGTACGGCCGGGGACACCTACAATGAGCAGTTCTTC. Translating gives CASSTAGDTYNEQFF.